This T cell receptor beta chain was found in a study of cytotoxic CD8 clonotypes in ibrutinib-treated CLL. About the research overall: Investigators collected response samples after a median roughly 12 months of treatment, range 6 to 36. Overall study results and limits: Patients showed higher baseline clonality than age-matched healthy donors, and it tracked circulating CD8+ T-cell counts.

Turning to this clone: Its antigen is still unknown.

Sequenced by immunoSEQ multiplex PCR; TCRdb stores in-frame clones only, minus some. The table has some 300,000 clones, 70% to 80% seen once. The germline V gene has CDR1 SQVTM and CDR2 ANQGSEA. This CDR3 spans 17 amino acids. Trimming removed 6 bases from V and 2 bases from J; junction bases left unmatched: 15. This specimen consisted of PBMCs, obtained before ibrutinib treatment. This TCR derives from a human donor with chronic lymphocytic leukemia. This sequence joins TRBV29-1 and TRBJ2-3, with TRBD2 matching over 9 bases. Here the CDR3 DNA reads TGCAGCGTCAATGTGGGCCTCTTAGCGGGGGACACAGATACGCAGTATTTT. Translated: CSVNVGLLAGDTDTQYF.